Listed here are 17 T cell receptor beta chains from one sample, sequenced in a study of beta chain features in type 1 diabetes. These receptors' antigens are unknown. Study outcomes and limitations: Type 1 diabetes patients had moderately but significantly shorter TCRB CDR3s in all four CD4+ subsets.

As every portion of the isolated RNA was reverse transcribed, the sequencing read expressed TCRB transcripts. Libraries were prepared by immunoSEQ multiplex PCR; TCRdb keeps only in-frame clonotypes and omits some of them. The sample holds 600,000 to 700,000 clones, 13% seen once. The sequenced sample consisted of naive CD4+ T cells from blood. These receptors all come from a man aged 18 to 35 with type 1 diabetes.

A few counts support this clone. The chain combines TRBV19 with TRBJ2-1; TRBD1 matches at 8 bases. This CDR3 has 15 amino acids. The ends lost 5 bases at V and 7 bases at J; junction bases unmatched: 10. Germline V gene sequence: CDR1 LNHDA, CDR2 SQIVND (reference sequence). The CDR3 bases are TGTGCCAGTAGTTCCAGGGGGCACTCAGAAAATGAGCAGTTCTTC. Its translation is CASSSRGHSENEQFF.

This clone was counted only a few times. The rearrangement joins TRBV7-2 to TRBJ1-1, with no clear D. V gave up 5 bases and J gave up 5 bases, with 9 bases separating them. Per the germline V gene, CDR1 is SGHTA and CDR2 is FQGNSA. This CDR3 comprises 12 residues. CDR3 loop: CASSPLGTEAFF. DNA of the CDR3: TGTGCCAGCAGCCCCCTGGGGACTGAAGCTTTCTTT.

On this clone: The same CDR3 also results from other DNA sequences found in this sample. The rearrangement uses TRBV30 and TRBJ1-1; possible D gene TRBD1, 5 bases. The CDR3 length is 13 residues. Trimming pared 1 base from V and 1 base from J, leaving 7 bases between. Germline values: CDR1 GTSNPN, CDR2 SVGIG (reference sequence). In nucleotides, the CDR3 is TGTGCCTGGAGTGCACAGGAGAACACTGAAGCTTTCTTT. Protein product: CAWSAQENTEAFF.

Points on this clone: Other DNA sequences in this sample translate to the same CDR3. CDR3 sequence (DNA): TGTGCCAGCTCGACCCAAGAGACCCAGTACTTC. This codes for CASSTQETQYF. The chain couples TRBV18 to TRBJ2-5, with D uncertain. V lost 6 bases to trimming and J lost 1 base, with 3 bases between them. There are 11 residues in the CDR3. Germline V gene sequence: CDR1 KGHSH, CDR2 LQKENI.

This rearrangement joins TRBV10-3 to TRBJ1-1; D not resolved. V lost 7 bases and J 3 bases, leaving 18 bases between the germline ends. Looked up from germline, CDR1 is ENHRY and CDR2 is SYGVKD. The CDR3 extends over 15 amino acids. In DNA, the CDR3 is TGTGCCATCACGCCGGGCCTGGCGTGGGACACTGAAGCTTTCTTT. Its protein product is CAITPGLAWDTEAFF.

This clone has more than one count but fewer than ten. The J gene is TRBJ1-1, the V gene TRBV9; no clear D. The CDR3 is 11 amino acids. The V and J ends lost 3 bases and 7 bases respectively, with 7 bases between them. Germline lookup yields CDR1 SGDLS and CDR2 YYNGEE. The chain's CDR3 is CASSAADEAFF. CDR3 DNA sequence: TGTGCCAGCAGCGCGGCGGATGAAGCTTTCTTT. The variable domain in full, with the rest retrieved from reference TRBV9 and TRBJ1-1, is DSGVTQTPKHLITATGQRVTLRCSPRSGDLSVYWYQQSLDQGLQFLIQYYNGEERAKGNILERFSAQQFPDLHSELNLSSLELGDSALYFCASSAADEAFFGQGTRLTVV.

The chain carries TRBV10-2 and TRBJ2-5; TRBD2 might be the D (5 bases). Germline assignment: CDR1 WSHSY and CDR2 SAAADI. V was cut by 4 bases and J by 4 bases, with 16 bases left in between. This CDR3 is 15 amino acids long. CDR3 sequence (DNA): TGCGCCAGCAGTGGAGGGCGGGTTAAAGTAGAGACCCAGTACTTC. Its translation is CASSGGRVKVETQYF.

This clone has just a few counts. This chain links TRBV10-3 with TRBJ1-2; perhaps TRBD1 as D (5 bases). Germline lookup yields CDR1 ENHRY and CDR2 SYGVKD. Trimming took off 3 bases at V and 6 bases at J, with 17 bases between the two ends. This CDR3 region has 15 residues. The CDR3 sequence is CAISDWPGLRDGYTF. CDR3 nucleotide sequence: TGTGCCATCAGTGACTGGCCGGGACTCAGGGATGGCTACACCTTC.

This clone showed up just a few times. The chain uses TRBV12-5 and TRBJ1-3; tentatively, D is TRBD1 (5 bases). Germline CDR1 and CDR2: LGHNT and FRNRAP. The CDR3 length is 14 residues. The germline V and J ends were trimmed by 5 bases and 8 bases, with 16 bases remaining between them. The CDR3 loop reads CASGPTRGLDTIYF. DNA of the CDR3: TGTGCTAGTGGTCCTACGCGGGGGTTAGACACCATATATTTT.

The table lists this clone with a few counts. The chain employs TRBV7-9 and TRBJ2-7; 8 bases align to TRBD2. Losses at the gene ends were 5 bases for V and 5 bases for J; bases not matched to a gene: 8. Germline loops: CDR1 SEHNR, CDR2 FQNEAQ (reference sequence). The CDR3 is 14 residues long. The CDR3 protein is CASSEAGLANEQYF. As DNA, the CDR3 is TGTGCCAGCAGCGAAGCAGGACTAGCTAACGAGCAGTACTTC.

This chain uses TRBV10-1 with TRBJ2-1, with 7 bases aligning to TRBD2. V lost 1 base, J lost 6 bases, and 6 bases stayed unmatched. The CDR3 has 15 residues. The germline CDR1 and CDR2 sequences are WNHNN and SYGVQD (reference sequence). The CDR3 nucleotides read TGCGCCAGCAGTGAGTACCAGGGAGGGTTCAATGAGCAGTTCTTC. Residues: CASSEYQGGFNEQFF.

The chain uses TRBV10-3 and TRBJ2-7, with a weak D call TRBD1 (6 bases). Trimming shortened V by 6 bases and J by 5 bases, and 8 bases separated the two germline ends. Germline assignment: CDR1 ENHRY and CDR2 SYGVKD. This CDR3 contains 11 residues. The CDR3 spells CAISDRNEQYF. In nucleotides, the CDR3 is TGTGCCATCAGCGACAGGAACGAGCAGTACTTC.

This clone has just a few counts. The CDR3 protein is CAWSGRNTIYF. The CDR3 DNA reads as TGTGCCTGGAGTGGCCGAAACACCATATATTTT. This chain links TRBV30 with TRBJ1-3, with D unresolved. CDR3 length: 11 amino acids. The germline gives CDR1 GTSNPN, CDR2 SVGIG (reference sequence). Trimming cost V 1 base and J 5 bases, with 3 bases left between them.

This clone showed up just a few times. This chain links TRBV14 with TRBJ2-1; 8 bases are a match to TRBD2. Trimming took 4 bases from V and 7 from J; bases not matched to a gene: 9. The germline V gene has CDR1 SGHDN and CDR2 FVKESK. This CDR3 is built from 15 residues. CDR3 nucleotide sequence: TGTGCCAGCAGCCTAAGCGGGGGCGTTAGGAATGAGCAGTTCTTC. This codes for CASSLSGGVRNEQFF.

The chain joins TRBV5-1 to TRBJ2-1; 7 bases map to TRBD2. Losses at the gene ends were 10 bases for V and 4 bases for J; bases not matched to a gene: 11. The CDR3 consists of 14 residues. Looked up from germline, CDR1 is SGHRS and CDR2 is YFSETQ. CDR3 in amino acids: CASNSGRRYNEQFF. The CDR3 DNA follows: TGCGCCTCAAACTCCGGGAGGAGATACAATGAGCAGTTCTTC.

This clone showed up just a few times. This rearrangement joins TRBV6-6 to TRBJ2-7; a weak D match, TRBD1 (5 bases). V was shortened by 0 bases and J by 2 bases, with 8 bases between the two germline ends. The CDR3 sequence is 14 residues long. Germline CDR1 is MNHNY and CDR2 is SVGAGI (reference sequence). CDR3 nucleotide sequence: TGTGCCAGCAGTTACTCGCAGGGCGCCTACGAGCAGTACTTC. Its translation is CASSYSQGAYEQYF.

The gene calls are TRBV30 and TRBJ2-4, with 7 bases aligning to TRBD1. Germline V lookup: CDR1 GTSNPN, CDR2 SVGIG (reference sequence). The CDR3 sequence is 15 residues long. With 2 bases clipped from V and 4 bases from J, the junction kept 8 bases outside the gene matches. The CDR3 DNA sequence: TGTGCCTGGAGTCCTCCGTGGGACAGTAAAAACATTCAGTACTTC. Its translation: CAWSPPWDSKNIQYF. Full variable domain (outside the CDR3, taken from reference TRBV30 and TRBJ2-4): SQTIHQWPATLVQPVGSPLSLECTVEGTSNPNLYWYRQAAGRGLQLLFYSVGIGQISSEVPQNLSASRPQDRQFILSSKKLLLSDSGFYLCAWSPPWDSKNIQYFGAGTRLSVL.